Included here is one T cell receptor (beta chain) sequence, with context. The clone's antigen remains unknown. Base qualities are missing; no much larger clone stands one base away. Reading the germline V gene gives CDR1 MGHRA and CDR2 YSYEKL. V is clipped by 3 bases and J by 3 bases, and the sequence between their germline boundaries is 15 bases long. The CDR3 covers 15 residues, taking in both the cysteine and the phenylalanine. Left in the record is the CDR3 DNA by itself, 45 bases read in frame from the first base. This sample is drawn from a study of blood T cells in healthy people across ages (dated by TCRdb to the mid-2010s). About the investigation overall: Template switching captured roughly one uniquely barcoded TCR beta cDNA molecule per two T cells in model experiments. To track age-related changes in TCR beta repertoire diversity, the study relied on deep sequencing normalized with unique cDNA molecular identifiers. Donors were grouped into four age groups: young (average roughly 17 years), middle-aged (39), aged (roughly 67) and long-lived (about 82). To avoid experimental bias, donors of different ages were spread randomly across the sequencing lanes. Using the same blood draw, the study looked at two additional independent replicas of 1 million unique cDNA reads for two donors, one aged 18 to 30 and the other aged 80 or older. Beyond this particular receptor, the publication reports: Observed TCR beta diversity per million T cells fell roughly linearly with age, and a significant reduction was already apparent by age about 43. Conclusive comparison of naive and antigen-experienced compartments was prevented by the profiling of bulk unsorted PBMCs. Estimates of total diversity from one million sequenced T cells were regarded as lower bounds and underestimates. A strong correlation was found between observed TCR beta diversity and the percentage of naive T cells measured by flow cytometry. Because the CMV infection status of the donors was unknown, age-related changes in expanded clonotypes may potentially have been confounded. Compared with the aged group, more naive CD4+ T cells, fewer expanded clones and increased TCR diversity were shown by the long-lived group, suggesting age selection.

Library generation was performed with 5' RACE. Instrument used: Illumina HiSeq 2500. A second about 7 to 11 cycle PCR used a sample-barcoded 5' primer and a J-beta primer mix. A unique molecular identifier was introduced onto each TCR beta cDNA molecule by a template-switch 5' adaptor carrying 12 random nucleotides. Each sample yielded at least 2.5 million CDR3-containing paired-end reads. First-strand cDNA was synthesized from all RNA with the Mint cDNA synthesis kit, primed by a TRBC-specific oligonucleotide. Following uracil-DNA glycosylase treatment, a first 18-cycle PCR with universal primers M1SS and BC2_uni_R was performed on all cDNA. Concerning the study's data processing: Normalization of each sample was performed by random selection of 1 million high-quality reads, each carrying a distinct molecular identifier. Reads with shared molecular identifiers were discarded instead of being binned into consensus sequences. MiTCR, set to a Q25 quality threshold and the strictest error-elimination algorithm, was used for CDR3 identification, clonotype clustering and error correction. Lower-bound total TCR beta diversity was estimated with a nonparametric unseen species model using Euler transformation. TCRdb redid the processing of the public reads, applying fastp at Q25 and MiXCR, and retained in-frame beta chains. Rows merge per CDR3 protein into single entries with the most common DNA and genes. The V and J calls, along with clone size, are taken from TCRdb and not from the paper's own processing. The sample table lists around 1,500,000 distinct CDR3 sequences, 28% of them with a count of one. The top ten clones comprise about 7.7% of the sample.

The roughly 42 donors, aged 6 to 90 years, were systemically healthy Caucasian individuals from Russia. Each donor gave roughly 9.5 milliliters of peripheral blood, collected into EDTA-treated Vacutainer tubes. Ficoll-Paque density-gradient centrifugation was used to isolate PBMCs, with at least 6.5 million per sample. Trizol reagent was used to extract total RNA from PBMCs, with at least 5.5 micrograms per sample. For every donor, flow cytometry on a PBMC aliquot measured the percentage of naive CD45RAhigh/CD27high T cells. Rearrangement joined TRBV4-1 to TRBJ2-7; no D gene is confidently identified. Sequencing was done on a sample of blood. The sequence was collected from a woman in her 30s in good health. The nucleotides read TGCGCCAGCAGCCAGGGTCCTCCCCTAGACTACGAGCAGTACTTC. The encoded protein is CASSQGPPLDYEQYF.